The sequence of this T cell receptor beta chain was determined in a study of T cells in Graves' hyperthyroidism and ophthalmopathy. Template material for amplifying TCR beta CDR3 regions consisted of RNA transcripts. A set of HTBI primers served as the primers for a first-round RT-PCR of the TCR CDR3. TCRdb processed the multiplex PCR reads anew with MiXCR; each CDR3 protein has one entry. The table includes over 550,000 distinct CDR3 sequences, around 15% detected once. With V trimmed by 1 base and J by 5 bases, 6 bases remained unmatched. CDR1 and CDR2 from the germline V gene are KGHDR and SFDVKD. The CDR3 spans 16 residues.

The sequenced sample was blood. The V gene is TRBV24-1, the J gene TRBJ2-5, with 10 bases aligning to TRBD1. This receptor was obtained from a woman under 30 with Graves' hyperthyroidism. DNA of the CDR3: TGTGCCACCAGTGATTTACCGGGACAGGGGAGCGAGACCCAGTACTTC. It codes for CATSDLPGQGSETQYF.